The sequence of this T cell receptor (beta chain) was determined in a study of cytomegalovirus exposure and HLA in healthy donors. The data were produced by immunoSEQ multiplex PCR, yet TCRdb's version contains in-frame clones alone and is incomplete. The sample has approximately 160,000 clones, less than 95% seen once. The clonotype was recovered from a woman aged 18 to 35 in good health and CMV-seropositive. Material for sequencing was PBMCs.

The CDR3 nucleotides are TGTGCCAGCAGTCCCCTGAACCCGGGACAGGGTATCACCGGGGAGCTGTTTTTT. Translating it yields CASSPLNPGQGITGELFF. The V call is TRBV2, the J call TRBJ2-2, with TRBD1 matching over 9 bases. V lost 5 bases and J lost 4; bases outside the gene matches: 14. CDR1 SNHLY and CDR2 FYNNEI come from the germline V gene. The CDR3 has 18 amino acids.